The sequence of this TCR beta chain was determined in a study of regulatory T cells in long-lasting Graves disease. Arm-PCR of CDR3 regions and iRepertoire HTBI primers were the basis on which TCR beta libraries were built. MiXCR was run by TCRdb on the multiplex PCR reads, yielding one entry per CDR3 protein. This sample has around 460,000 distinct CDR3 sequences, with about 15% found just once. V gave up 4 bases and J gave up 5 bases, with 15 bases separating them. Per the germline V gene, CDR1 is LNHDA and CDR2 is SQIVND (reference sequence). This CDR3 is 15 amino acids long. There are a few counts of this clonotype. The antigen is undetermined. The study, taken as a whole, reports: Preferential use of TRBV28, TRBJ1-2 and TRBJ2-5 was seen in persistent disease.

Sample time point: newly diagnosed GD, antithyroid drugs for less than 3 months. The TCR library was prepared using RNA isolated from PBMCs. These data were also filed under a second study, of T cells in Graves' hyperthyroidism and ophthalmopathy. That report notes: Exclusion criteria comprised uncontrolled infection, other autoimmune disease, pregnancy or lactation.

The sample in question was peripheral blood mononuclear cells (PBMCs), obtained at new diagnosis, from a patient treated with antithyroid drugs. The sequence derives from a woman in her forties or fifties with Graves disease. The chain recombines TRBV19 with TRBJ2-1; D is possibly TRBD2 (6 bases). This CDR3 is CASSNQERVHNEQFF. CDR3 bases: TGTGCCAGTAGTAATCAGGAGCGGGTACACAATGAGCAGTTCTTC.